Following are 2 T cell receptor beta chains from one sample sequenced in a study of PD-L1 blockade in urothelial cancer. The time point: peripheral blood 6 weeks after treatment start. Method: immunoSEQ multiplex PCR; TCRdb's copy keeps in-frame clones and lacks some. Among approximately 110,000 clones listed, approximately 90% were seen once. Sequenced material: PBMCs, taken around atezolizumab (anti-PD-L1) treatment. Receptor source: a man aged 55-75 years with urothelial cancer.

The rearrangement links TRBV5-1 to TRBJ2-7; 11 nucleotides agree with TRBD2. From germline, CDR1 is SGHRS and CDR2 YFSETQ. The CDR3 consists of 15 residues. V shed 2 bases, J shed 3 bases, and the junction held 4 bases outside the gene matches. CDR3 region: CASSFNLAGGYEQYF. The CDR3 DNA is TGCGCCAGCAGCTTTAATCTAGCGGGAGGCTACGAGCAGTACTTC. Full variable domain (remainder filled in from reference TRBV5-1 and TRBJ2-7): KAGVTQTPRYLIKTRGQQVTLSCSPISGHRSVSWYQQTPGQGLQFLFEYFSETQRNKGNFPGRFSGRQFSNSRSEMNVSTLELGDSALYLCASSFNLAGGYEQYFGPGTRLTVT.

V is TRBV7-9 and J is TRBJ1-2; D is undetermined. The CDR3 has 15 amino acids. CDR1 and CDR2 from the germline V gene are SEHNR and FQNEAQ (reference sequence). Between the trimmed V and J ends, which lost 7 bases and 4 bases, there was a span of 19 bases. This CDR3 reads CASNLGKPEIYGYTF. CDR3 nucleotides: TGTGCCAGCAATTTGGGCAAACCTGAAATCTATGGCTACACCTTC.